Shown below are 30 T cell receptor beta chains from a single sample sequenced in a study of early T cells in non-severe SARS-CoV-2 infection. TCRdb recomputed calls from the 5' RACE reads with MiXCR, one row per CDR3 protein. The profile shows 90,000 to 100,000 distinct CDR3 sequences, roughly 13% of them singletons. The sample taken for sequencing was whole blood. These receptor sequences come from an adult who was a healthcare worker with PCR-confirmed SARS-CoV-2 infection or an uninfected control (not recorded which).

CDR3 loop: CSARGAGTYEQYF. In DNA form, the CDR3 reads TGCAGTGCTAGGGGGGCGGGGACCTACGAGCAGTACTTC. This chain links TRBV20-1 with TRBJ2-7; D is perhaps TRBD1 or TRBD2 (6 bases each). The germline V gene has CDR1 DFQATT and CDR2 SNEGSKA (reference sequence). Trimming shortened V by 3 bases and J by 2 bases, and 11 bases separated the two germline ends. The length of the CDR3 is 13 residues.

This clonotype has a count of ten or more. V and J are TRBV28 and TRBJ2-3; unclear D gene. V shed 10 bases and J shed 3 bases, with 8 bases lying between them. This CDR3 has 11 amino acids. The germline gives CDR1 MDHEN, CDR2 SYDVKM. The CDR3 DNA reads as TGTGCCACCCAGAAGACAGATACGCAGTATTTT. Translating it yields CATQKTDTQYF.

The CDR3 loop is CSAPTSGVNQPQHF. CDR3 nucleotides: TGCAGTGCTCCGACCAGTGGGGTCAATCAGCCCCAGCATTTT. The chain carries TRBV20-1 and TRBJ1-5; no clear D. V gave up 5 bases and J gave up 3 bases, with 14 bases separating them. The CDR3 has 14 amino acids. Germline V gene data show CDR1 as DFQATT and CDR2 as SNEGSKA (reference sequence).

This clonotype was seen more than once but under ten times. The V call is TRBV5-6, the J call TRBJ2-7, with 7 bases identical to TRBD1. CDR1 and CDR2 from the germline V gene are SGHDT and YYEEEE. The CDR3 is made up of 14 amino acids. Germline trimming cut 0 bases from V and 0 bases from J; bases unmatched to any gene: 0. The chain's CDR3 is CASSLGDSSYEQYF. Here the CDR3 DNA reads TGTGCCAGCAGCTTGGGGGACAGCTCCTACGAGCAGTACTTC.

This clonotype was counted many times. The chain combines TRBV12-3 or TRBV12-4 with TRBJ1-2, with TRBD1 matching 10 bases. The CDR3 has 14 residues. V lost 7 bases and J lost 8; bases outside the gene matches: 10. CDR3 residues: CASTLGQGVGGYTF. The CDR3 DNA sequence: TGTGCCAGCACCCTAGGACAGGGGGTTGGCGGCTACACCTTC.

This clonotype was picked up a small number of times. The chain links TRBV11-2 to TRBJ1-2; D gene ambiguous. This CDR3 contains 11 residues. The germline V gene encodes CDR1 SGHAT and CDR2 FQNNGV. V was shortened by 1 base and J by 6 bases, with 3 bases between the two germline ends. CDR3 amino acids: CASSLGDGYTF. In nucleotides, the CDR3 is TGTGCCAGCAGCTTAGGCGATGGCTACACCTTC.

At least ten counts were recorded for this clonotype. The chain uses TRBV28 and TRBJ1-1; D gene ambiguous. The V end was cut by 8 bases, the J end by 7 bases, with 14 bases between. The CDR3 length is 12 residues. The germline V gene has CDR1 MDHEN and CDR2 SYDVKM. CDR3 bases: TGTGCCAGCTACGGCGGTCTGCATGAAGCTTTCTTT. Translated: CASYGGLHEAFF. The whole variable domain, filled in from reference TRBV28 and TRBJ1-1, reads DVKVTQSSRYLVKRTGEKVFLECVQDMDHENMFWYRQDPGLGLRLIYFSYDVKMKEKGDIPEGYSVSREKKERFSLILESASTNQTSMYLCASYGGLHEAFFGQGTRLTVV.

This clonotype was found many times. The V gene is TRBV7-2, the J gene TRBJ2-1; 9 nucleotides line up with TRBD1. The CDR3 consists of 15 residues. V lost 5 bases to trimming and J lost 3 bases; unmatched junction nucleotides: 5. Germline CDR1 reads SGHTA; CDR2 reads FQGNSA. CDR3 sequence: CASSTRTGDYNEQFF. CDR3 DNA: TGTGCCAGCAGCACACGGACAGGGGACTACAATGAGCAGTTCTTC.

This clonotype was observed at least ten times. This CDR3 is CASSLSDRNTEAFF. The CDR3 DNA reads as TGTGCCAGCAGCTTATCCGACAGGAACACTGAAGCTTTCTTT. This chain joins TRBV7-2 and TRBJ1-1; D perhaps matches TRBD1 (5 bases). With 2 bases removed from V and 1 base from J, the gap between germline ends came to 8 bases. This CDR3 contains 14 residues. Per the germline V gene, CDR1 is SGHTA and CDR2 is FQGNSA.

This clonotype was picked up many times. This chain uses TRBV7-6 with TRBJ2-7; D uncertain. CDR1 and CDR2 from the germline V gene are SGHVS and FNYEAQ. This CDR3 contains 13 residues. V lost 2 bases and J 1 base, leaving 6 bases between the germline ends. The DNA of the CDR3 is TGTGCCAGCAGCTTACCAGGTTCCTACGAGCAGTACTTC. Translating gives CASSLPGSYEQYF.

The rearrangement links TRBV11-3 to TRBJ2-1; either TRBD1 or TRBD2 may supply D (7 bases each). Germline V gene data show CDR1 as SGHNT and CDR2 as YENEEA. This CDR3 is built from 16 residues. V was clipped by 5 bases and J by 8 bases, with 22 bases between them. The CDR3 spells CASSLGQVGGIDEQFF. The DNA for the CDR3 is TGTGCCAGCAGCCTCGGACAGGTCGGGGGGATCGATGAGCAGTTCTTC.

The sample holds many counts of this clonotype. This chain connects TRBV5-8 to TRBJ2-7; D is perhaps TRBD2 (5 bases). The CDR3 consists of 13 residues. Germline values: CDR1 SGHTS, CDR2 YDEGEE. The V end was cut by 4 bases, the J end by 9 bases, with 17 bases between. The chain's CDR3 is CASSVRRAHGQYF. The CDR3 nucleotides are TGTGCCAGCAGCGTCAGGCGGGCGCACGGGCAGTACTTC.

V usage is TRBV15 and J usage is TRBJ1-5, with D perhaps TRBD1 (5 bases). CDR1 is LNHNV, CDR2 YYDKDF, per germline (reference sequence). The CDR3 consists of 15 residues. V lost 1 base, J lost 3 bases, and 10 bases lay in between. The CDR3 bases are TGTGCCACCAGCAGAGTGGGGGTACTCAATCAGCCCCAGCATTTT. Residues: CATSRVGVLNQPQHF.

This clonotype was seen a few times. This CDR3 is CASSSRGFSGELFF. The CDR3 DNA follows: TGTGCCAGCAGTTCCAGGGGTTTCTCCGGGGAGCTGTTTTTT. The chain recombines TRBV28 with TRBJ2-2; D might be TRBD1 (6 bases). From germline, CDR1 is MDHEN and CDR2 SYDVKM. The CDR3 runs to 14 residues. Trimming shortened V by 4 bases and J by 6 bases, and 12 bases separated the two germline ends.

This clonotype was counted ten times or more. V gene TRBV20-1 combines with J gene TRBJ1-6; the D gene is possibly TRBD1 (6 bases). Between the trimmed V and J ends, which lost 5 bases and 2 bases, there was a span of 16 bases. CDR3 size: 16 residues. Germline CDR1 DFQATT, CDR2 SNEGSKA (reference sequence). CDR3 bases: TGCAGTGCTCATCCGTTCGGACAGCCCTATAATTCACCCCTCCACTTT. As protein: CSAHPFGQPYNSPLHF.

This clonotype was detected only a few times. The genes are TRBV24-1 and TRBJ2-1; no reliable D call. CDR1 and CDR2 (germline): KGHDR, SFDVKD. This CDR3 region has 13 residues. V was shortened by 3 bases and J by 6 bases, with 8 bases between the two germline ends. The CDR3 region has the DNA TGTGCCACCAGTGATGGGAACAGCAATGAGCAGTTCTTC. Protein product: CATSDGNSNEQFF.

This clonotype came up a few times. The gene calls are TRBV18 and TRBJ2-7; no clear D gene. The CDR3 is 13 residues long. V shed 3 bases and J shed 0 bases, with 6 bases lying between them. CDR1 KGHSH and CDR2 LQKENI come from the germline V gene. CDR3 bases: TGTGCCAGCTCACCGGAAAACTCCTACGAGCAGTACTTC. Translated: CASSPENSYEQYF. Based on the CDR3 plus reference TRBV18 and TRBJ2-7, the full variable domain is NAGVMQNPRHLVRRRGQEARLRCSPMKGHSHVYWYRQLPEEGLKFMVYLQKENIIDESGMPKERFSAEFPKEGPSILRIQQVVRGDSAAYFCASSPENSYEQYFGPGTRLTVT.

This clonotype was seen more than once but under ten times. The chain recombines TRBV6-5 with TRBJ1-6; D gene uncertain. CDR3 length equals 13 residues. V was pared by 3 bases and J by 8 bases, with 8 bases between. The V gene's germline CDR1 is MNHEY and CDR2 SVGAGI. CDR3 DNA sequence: TGTGCCAGCAGTTATGACACATATTCACCCCTCCACTTT. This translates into CASSYDTYSPLHF.

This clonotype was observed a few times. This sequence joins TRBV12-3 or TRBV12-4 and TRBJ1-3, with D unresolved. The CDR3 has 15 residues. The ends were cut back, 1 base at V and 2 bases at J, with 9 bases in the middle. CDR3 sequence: CASSLGWTAGNTIYF. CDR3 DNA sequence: TGTGCCAGCAGTTTAGGGTGGACGGCTGGAAACACCATATATTTT.

The CDR3 coding sequence is TGTGCCAGCAGTTTTCGGCTAGCGGCAGATACGCAGTATTTT. The encoded protein is CASSFRLAADTQYF. The chain combines TRBV28 with TRBJ2-3, with TRBD2 matching over 7 bases. V was pared by 3 bases and J by 4 bases, with 4 bases of the junction left unmatched. In germline, CDR1 is MDHEN, CDR2 SYDVKM. This CDR3 region has 14 residues.

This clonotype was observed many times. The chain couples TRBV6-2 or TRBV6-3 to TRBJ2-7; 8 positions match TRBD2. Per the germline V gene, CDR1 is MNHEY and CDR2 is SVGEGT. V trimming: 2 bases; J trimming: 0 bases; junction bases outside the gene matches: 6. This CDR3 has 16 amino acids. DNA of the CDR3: TGTGCCAGCAGTTACGACGCGGCGGGGGGCTCCTACGAGCAGTACTTC. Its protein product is CASSYDAAGGSYEQYF.

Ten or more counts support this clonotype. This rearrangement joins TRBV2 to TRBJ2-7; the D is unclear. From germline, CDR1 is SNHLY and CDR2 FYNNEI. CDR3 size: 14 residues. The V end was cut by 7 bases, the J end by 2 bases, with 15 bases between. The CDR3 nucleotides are TGTGCCAGCAATTACGCGACGGCGACCTACGAGCAGTACTTC. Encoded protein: CASNYATATYEQYF.

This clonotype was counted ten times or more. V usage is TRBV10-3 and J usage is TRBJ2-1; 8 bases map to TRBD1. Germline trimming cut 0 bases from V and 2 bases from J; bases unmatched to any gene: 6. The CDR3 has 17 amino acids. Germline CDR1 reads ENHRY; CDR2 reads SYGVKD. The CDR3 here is CAISESMGTGAYNEQFF. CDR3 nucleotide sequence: TGTGCCATCAGTGAGTCGATGGGGACAGGAGCCTACAATGAGCAGTTCTTC.

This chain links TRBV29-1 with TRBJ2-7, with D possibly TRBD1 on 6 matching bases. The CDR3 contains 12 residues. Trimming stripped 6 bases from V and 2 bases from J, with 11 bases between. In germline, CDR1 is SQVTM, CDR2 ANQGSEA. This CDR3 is CSVQGLAYEQYF. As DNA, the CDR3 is TGCAGCGTACAGGGCCTAGCCTACGAGCAGTACTTC.

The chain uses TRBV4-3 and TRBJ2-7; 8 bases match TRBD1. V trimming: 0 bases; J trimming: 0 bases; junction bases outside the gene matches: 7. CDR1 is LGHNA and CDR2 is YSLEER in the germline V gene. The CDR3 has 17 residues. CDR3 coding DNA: TGCGCCAGCAGCCAAGATGGAATGGGACAGGCCTCCTACGAGCAGTACTTC. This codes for CASSQDGMGQASYEQYF.

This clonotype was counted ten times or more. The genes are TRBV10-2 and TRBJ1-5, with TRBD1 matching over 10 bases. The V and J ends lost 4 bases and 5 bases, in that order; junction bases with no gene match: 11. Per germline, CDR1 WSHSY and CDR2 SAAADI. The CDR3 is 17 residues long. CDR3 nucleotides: TGCGCCAGCAGTGGTCACCGGGACAGGGGAAAGTATCAGCCCCAGCATTTT. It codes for CASSGHRDRGKYQPQHF.

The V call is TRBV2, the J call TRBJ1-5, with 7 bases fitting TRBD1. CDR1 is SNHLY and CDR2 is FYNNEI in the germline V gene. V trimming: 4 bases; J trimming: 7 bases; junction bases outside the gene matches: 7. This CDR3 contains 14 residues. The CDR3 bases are TGTGCCAGCAGTGGACAGGGAAGATTGCAGCCCCAGCATTTT. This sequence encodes CASSGQGRLQPQHF. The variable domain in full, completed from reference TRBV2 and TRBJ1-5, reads EPEVTQTPSHQVTQMGQEVILRCVPISNHLYFYWYRQILGQKVEFLVSFYNNEISEKSEIFDDQFSVERPDGSNFTLKIRSTKLEDSAMYFCASSGQGRLQPQHFGDGTRLSIL.

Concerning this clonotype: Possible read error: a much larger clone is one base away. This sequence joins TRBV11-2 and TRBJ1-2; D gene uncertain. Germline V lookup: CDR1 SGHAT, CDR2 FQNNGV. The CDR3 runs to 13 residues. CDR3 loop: CVSSPSLNYGYTF. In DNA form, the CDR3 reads TGTGTCAGCAGCCCCAGCCTAAACTATGGCTACACCTTC.

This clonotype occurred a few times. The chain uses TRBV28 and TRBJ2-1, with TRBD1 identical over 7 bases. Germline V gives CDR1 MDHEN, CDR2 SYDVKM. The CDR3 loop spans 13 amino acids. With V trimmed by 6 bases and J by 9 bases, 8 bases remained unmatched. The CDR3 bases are TGTGCCAGCAGCCCTGACAGGGCAGCTGAGCAGTTCTTC. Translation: CASSPDRAAEQFF.

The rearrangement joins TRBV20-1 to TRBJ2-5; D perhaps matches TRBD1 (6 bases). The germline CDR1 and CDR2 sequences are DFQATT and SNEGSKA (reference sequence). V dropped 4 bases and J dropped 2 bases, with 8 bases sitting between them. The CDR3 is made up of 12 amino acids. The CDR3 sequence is CSATTGQETQYF. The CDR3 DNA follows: TGCAGTGCTACGACAGGACAAGAGACCCAGTACTTC.